This T cell receptor (beta chain) comes out of a study of blood T cell repertoires in COVID-19. Looking at the study overall: Acute and convalescent COVID-19 specimens originated in the United States, Italy and Spain. PBMCs, B-cell-depleted T cells, or T cells provided the cDNA or gDNA that made up the material.

The V gene's germline CDR1 is SEHNR and CDR2 FQNEAQ (reference sequence). V gave up 4 bases and J gave up 2 bases, with 12 bases separating them. The CDR3 spans 15 residues. Enrolled during active infection, Seattle patients were then followed longitudinally. Per the original data handling: Estimated nucleated cell counts came from reference gene primer amplification. This table comes from immunoSEQ multiplex PCR, and its TCRdb copy is limited to in-frame clones, with some not included. D and trimming come from the DNA, and the V and J calls and clone size come from that table. The sample lists 200,000 or so clones; about four fifths were seen once.

Sequenced input: peripheral blood. V usage is TRBV7-9 and J usage is TRBJ1-5; possibly TRBD1 for D (6 bases). This clonotype was obtained from an elderly woman with COVID-19, enrolled during active disease. Here the CDR3 DNA reads TGTGCCAGCAGCTCACAGGGAGGGGGCAATCAGCCCCAGCATTTT. Its translation is CASSSQGGGNQPQHF.